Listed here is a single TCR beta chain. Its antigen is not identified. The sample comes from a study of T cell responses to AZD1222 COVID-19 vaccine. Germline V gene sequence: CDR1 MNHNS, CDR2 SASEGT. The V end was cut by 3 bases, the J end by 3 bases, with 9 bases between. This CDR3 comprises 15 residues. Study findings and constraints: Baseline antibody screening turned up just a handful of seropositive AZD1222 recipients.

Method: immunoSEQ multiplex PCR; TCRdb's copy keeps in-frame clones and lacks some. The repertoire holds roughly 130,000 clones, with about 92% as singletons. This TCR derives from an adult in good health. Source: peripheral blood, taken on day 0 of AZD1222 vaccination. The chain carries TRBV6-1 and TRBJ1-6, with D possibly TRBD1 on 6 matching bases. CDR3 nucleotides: TGTGCCAGCAGTGAGGGGGGGCTCTATAATTCACCCCTCCACTTT. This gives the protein CASSEGGLYNSPLHF.